A single sample is the source of the 10 T cell receptor beta chains below, sequenced in a study of blood T cell repertoires in COVID-19. Clones were sequenced by immunoSEQ multiplex PCR, and TCRdb holds only the in-frame ones, with some missing. The table has around 140,000 clones, about 87% seen once. Sequencing was done on a sample of peripheral blood. Every receptor here comes from a man aged 50-59 years who had recovered from COVID-19.

The V gene is TRBV12-3 or TRBV12-4, the J gene TRBJ1-1; D gene ambiguous. The CDR3 sequence is 13 residues long. Trimming left V 2 bases short and J 2 bases short, with 6 bases between. CDR3 coding DNA: TGTGCCAGCAGTTTAATCAGAAACACTGAAGCTTTCTTT. Protein: CASSLIRNTEAFF.

The J gene is TRBJ2-5, the V gene TRBV30; 12 bases are shared with TRBD2. CDR3 length equals 16 residues. Losses at the gene ends were 0 bases for V and 5 bases for J; bases not matched to a gene: 7. The germline V gene encodes CDR1 GTSNPN and CDR2 SVGIG (reference sequence). The CDR3 nucleotides read TGTGCCTGGAGTGTCCCCCCGACTAGCGGGGGTGAGACCCAGTACTTC. Residues: CAWSVPPTSGGETQYF.

This chain joins TRBV3-1 (or the pseudogene TRBV3-2) and TRBJ2-7, with D perhaps TRBD2 (6 bases). V lost 3 bases and J lost 5, with 14 bases in between. CDR1 is LGHDT and CDR2 is YNNKEL in the germline V gene (reference sequence). The CDR3 loop spans 14 amino acids. The chain's CDR3 is CASSHLAGYHEQYF. CDR3 nucleotides: TGTGCCAGCAGCCACCTGGCGGGGTACCACGAGCAGTACTTC.

This clone was found many times. This sequence joins TRBV4-1 and TRBJ2-2; a possible D gene is TRBD1 (6 bases). V was trimmed by 1 base and J by 6 bases, leaving 9 bases between them. The germline V gene has CDR1 MGHRA and CDR2 YSYEKL. The CDR3 is made up of 14 amino acids. The CDR3 bases are TGCGCCAGCAGCCAAGGGACAGTTCCCGGGGAGCTGTTTTTT. It yields the protein CASSQGTVPGELFF.

V and J are TRBV9 and TRBJ2-2; 10 nucleotides agree with TRBD2. CDR1 is SGDLS and CDR2 is YYNGEE in the germline V gene. The CDR3 is 18 residues long. V was pared by 4 bases and J by 7 bases, with 16 bases of the junction left unmatched. CDR3 in amino acids: CASSPHSLAGDGDGELFF. CDR3 sequence (DNA): TGTGCCAGCAGCCCCCATAGCCTAGCGGGGGACGGTGACGGGGAGCTGTTTTTT.

The chain combines TRBV2 with TRBJ2-7; weak D call: TRBD1 (6 bases). This CDR3 has 13 residues. V lost 8 bases, J lost 3 bases, and 14 bases lay in between. Germline assignment: CDR1 SNHLY and CDR2 FYNNEI. CDR3 residues: CASGFRDNYEQYF. The CDR3 DNA is TGTGCCAGCGGTTTTCGGGACAACTACGAGCAGTACTTC.

The chain has TRBV11-3 and TRBJ1-1; maybe TRBD1 (5 bases). The V end was cut by 1 base, the J end by 1 base, with 10 bases between. This CDR3 is 15 amino acids long. Germline values: CDR1 SGHNT, CDR2 YENEEA. The CDR3 here is CASSLVSGQNTEAFF. In DNA, the CDR3 is TGTGCCAGCAGCTTAGTGTCAGGACAGAACACTGAAGCTTTCTTT. The full variable domain, in which reference TRBV11-3 and TRBJ1-1 provide the parts outside the CDR3, is EAGVVQSPRYKIIEKKQPVAFWCNPISGHNTLYWYLQNLGQGPELLIRYENEEAVDDSQLPKDRFSAERLKGVDSTLKIQPAELGDSAVYLCASSLVSGQNTEAFFGQGTRLTVV.

V usage is TRBV4-3 and J usage is TRBJ2-3; 7 bases map to TRBD1. Germline CDR1 is LGHNA and CDR2 is YSLEER. The CDR3 sequence is 15 residues long. The junction had 3 bases not matched to a gene; V was cut back by 1 base and J by 2 bases. CDR3 nucleotides: TGCGCCAGCAGCCAAGGGGGACAGAACACAGATACGCAGTATTTT. It specifies CASSQGGQNTDTQYF.

The V gene is TRBV2, the J gene TRBJ1-1, with TRBD1 matching 8 bases. The V gene's germline CDR1 is SNHLY and CDR2 FYNNEI. V dropped 10 bases and J dropped 4; count of bases not matched to a gene: 8. There are 13 residues in the CDR3. CDR3 coding DNA: TGTGCCAAAAAAGGACAGGGCATCACTGAAGCTTTCTTT. Its protein is CAKKGQGITEAFF.

The gene calls are TRBV15 and TRBJ1-1; maybe TRBD1 (6 bases). The germline V and J ends were trimmed by 4 bases and 3 bases, with 15 bases remaining between them. The CDR3 totals 15 residues. The V gene's germline CDR1 is LNHNV and CDR2 YYDKDF (reference sequence). Here the CDR3 DNA reads TGTGCCACCAGCATAACGACAGGCTCGTACACTGAAGCTTTCTTT. This encodes CATSITTGSYTEAFF.